Listed below are T cell receptor beta chains from one sample, sequenced in a study of long-term antiretroviral therapy in people with HIV. Measured with immunoSEQ multiplex PCR; TCRdb has only the in-frame clones, and not every one. Of about 33,000 clones listed, roughly 97% are singletons. This material consisted of unsorted PBMCs, taken 6.9 years after starting antiretroviral therapy. The receptors come from a man aged 25 to 40 with HIV. CDR3s include the opening cysteine and the closing phenylalanine or tryptophan. A D gene is named only where the DNA matches it firmly. Where a row states a size, it is once, few, many or the class of an expanded clone; other rows omit it.

v_gene: TRBV4-1; j_gene: TRBJ1-5; abundance: -; d_gene: TRBD1; CDR3aa: CASSQDMTGRQPQHF; CDR3nt: TGCGCCAGCAGCCAAGATATGACAGGGCGTCAGCCCCAGCATTTT
v_gene: TRBV5-1; j_gene: TRBJ2-5; abundance: -; d_gene: -; CDR3aa: CASSLYRRRQQETQYF; CDR3nt: TGCGCCAGCAGCTTGTATCGTAGGAGACAGCAAGAGACCCAGTACTTC
v_gene: TRBV30; j_gene: TRBJ2-5; abundance: -; d_gene: -; CDR3aa: CAWSRTGPETQYF; CDR3nt: TGTGCCTGGAGCAGAACAGGGCCCGAGACCCAGTACTTC
v_gene: TRBV6-5; j_gene: TRBJ2-3; abundance: -; d_gene: TRBD2; CDR3aa: CASTGGRRFDTQYF; CDR3nt: TGTGCCAGCACGGGGGGGAGACGTTTCGATACGCAGTATTTT
v_gene: TRBV9; j_gene: TRBJ2-3; abundance: -; d_gene: -; CDR3aa: CASSVAGAGRGLKGDTQYF; CDR3nt: TGTGCCAGCAGCGTAGCTGGTGCGGGCAGGGGCCTTAAGGGAGATACGCAGTATTTT
v_gene: TRBV7-8; j_gene: TRBJ2-3; abundance: -; d_gene: TRBD2; CDR3aa: CASSLGGPSGRGGTQYF; CDR3nt: TGTGCCAGCAGCTTAGGGGGGCCTAGCGGGAGAGGTGGTACGCAGTATTTT
v_gene: TRBV19; j_gene: TRBJ1-2; abundance: -; d_gene: TRBD1; CDR3aa: CASSPDRVKGYTF; CDR3nt: TGTGCCAGTAGTCCGGACAGGGTAAAAGGCTACACCTTC
v_gene: TRBV2; j_gene: TRBJ2-1; abundance: -; d_gene: TRBD2; CDR3aa: CATRAKLAENNEQFF; CDR3nt: TGTGCCACGAGGGCGAAGCTAGCGGAAAACAATGAGCAGTTCTTC
v_gene: TRBV5-4; j_gene: TRBJ1-2; abundance: -; d_gene: -; CDR3aa: CASSDPGRGYTF; CDR3nt: TGTGCCAGCAGCGACCCTGGGAGGGGCTACACCTTC
v_gene: TRBV11-2; j_gene: TRBJ2-2; abundance: -; d_gene: -; CDR3aa: CASSLPTGELFF; CDR3nt: TGTGCCAGCAGCTTACCAACCGGGGAGCTGTTTTTT
v_gene: TRBV7-9; j_gene: TRBJ2-3; abundance: -; d_gene: TRBD1; CDR3aa: CASSWTLTGTGRGTDTQYF; CDR3nt: TGTGCCAGCAGCTGGACCCTTACCGGGACAGGGAGAGGCACAGATACGCAGTATTTT
v_gene: TRBV27; j_gene: TRBJ1-5; abundance: -; d_gene: -; CDR3aa: CASKRGNQPQHF; CDR3nt: TGTGCCAGCAAAAGGGGGAATCAGCCCCAGCATTTT
v_gene: TRBV29-1; j_gene: TRBJ2-1; abundance: -; d_gene: TRBD2; CDR3aa: CSVPWPSGYNEQFF; CDR3nt: TGCAGCGTCCCGTGGCCTAGCGGCTACAATGAGCAGTTCTTC
v_gene: TRBV9; j_gene: TRBJ1-5; abundance: -; d_gene: TRBD1; CDR3aa: CASSAGTGNNQPQHF; CDR3nt: TGTGCCAGCAGCGCCGGGACAGGAAACAATCAGCCCCAGCATTTT
v_gene: TRBV20-1; j_gene: TRBJ1-1; abundance: -; d_gene: TRBD1; CDR3aa: CSATGTGEAFF; CDR3nt: TGCAGTGCTACCGGGACAGGGGAAGCTTTCTTT
v_gene: TRBV7-2; j_gene: TRBJ1-5; abundance: -; d_gene: -; CDR3aa: CASSLVKGLGQPQHF; CDR3nt: TGTGCCAGCAGCTTAGTAAAGGGGCTGGGTCAGCCCCAGCATTTT
v_gene: TRBV7-3; j_gene: TRBJ2-7; abundance: -; d_gene: TRBD1; CDR3aa: CASSLSGGEQYF; CDR3nt: TGTGCCAGCAGCTTATCAGGGGGCGAGCAGTACTTC
v_gene: TRBV27; j_gene: TRBJ1-1; abundance: -; d_gene: -; CDR3aa: CASSLSESGTEAFF; CDR3nt: TGTGCCAGCAGTTTATCTGAATCTGGTACTGAAGCTTTCTTT
v_gene: TRBV18; j_gene: TRBJ2-1; abundance: -; d_gene: -; CDR3aa: CASSRAGVNEQFF; CDR3nt: TGTGCCAGCTCACGAGCAGGGGTCAATGAGCAGTTCTTC
v_gene: TRBV12-1; j_gene: TRBJ1-1; abundance: -; d_gene: -; CDR3aa: CASSFPAIGEIGGNTEAFF; CDR3nt: TGTGCCAGCAGTTTTCCCGCCATAGGGGAAATAGGAGGGAACACTGAAGCTTTCTTT
v_gene: TRBV2; j_gene: TRBJ2-5; abundance: once; d_gene: -; CDR3aa: CASSEWSGLQETQYF; CDR3nt: TGTGCCAGCAGTGAATGGTCAGGGCTCCAAGAGACCCAGTACTTC
v_gene: TRBV4-3; j_gene: TRBJ2-5; abundance: -; d_gene: -; CDR3aa: CASSQDSGGVAQYF; CDR3nt: TGCGCCAGCAGCCAAGATAGTGGCGGTGTGGCCCAGTACTTC
v_gene: TRBV6-5; j_gene: TRBJ2-3; abundance: -; d_gene: -; CDR3aa: CASSYEPGFSTDTQYF; CDR3nt: TGTGCCAGCAGTTATGAACCGGGGTTTAGCACAGATACGCAGTATTTT